This T cell receptor beta chain derives from a study of lymphopenia after photon versus proton radiotherapy. Study-wide results and caveats: Photon-treated patients lost naive T cells and TCR diversity; proton-treated stayed stable. Post-nadir TCR diversity decline inversely tracked overall survival among those who died. Only patients who died were analyzed for survival; proton advantage is unproven. Post-nadir diversity loss with photons came from oligoclonal expansion, particularly CD8+ Temra cells.

For this clone: Its antigen remains unknown.

Repertoires were generated with immunoSEQ multiplex PCR, while TCRdb's copy carries only in-frame clones and drops some. The data show approximately 7,500 clones, about 88% seen once. The TCR was taken from a woman aged 70-85 years with pancreatic cancer. This specimen consisted of peripheral blood, obtained from a patient treated with photon-based radiotherapy.

CDR3 bases: TGTGCCAGCAGAGCTAATAACAGGGCTAACTATGGCTACACCTTC. Protein sequence: CASRANNRANYGYTF. This rearrangement joins TRBV9 to TRBJ1-2; D is possibly TRBD1 (6 bases). V was pared by 5 bases and J by 0 bases, with 14 bases between. The CDR3 runs 15 residues. CDR1 is SGDLS and CDR2 is YYNGEE in the germline V gene.